What follows are 16 T cell receptor beta chains derived from one specimen sequenced in a study of identical twins. TCRdb passed the 5' RACE reads through MiXCR, listing each CDR3 protein once. This table holds hundreds of thousands of distinct CDR3 sequences, 6.1% found once. Sample: naive T cells sorted from blood. These receptors all stem from a man aged 18 to 29 in good health.

This clonotype came up many times. This chain joins TRBV6-1 and TRBJ2-1; TRBD2 agrees at 7 bases. This CDR3 is 13 amino acids long. From germline, CDR1 is MNHNS and CDR2 SASEGT. The V and J ends lost 10 bases and 3 bases, in that order; junction bases with no gene match: 6. As DNA, the CDR3 is TGTGCCACCAGCGGGAATGACTACAATGAGCAGTTCTTC. Encoded protein: CATSGNDYNEQFF.

Only a few counts were recorded for this clonotype. This chain connects TRBV7-9 to TRBJ1-2; D is ambiguous. The length of the CDR3 is 11 residues. Germline values: CDR1 SEHNR, CDR2 FQNEAQ (reference sequence). The CDR3 spells CAMDPLCGYTF. The CDR3 DNA reads TGTGCGATGGACCCCCTATGTGGCTACACCTTC.

This clonotype was seen repeatedly, ten times or more. The V gene is TRBV5-6, the J gene TRBJ2-3, with a weak D call TRBD2 (6 bases). The V and J ends lost 4 bases and 4 bases respectively, with 16 bases between them. The CDR3 has 15 residues. In germline, CDR1 is SGHDT, CDR2 YYEEEE. CDR3 region: CASSTLGGIADTQYF. The CDR3 nucleotides are TGTGCCAGCAGCACCTTAGGAGGGATAGCAGATACGCAGTATTTT.

The V gene is TRBV4-3, the J gene TRBJ1-6, with 9 bases matching TRBD1. J gave up 9 bases and V 1 base, and 7 bases lay outside the gene matches. This CDR3 spans 16 amino acids. Germline-derived CDR1 and CDR2 are LGHNA and YSLEER. The CDR3 DNA is TGCGCCAGCAGCCAAGTCCCGGGACAGGGTGGTTCACCCCTCCACTTT. It yields the protein CASSQVPGQGGSPLHF.

This chain connects TRBV28 to TRBJ2-1, with 11 bases aligning to TRBD1. In germline, CDR1 is MDHEN, CDR2 SYDVKM. V was pared by 7 bases and J by 6 bases, with 14 bases of the junction left unmatched. The CDR3 spans 17 residues. The CDR3 DNA sequence: TGTGCCAGCACCCAAAGAGAAGGGACAGGGGGTTTCAATGAGCAGTTCTTC. Protein: CASTQREGTGGFNEQFF.

This clonotype was counted between two and nine times. The chain's CDR3 is CAAFNPGPDTQYF. The CDR3, as DNA: TGTGCAGCCTTCAATCCGGGCCCAGATACGCAGTATTTT. The chain has TRBV7-9 and TRBJ2-3; D is undetermined. Germline lookup yields CDR1 SEHNR and CDR2 FQNEAQ (reference sequence). The CDR3 sequence is 13 residues long.

Written as DNA, the CDR3 is TGTGCCAGCAGCTTAGATAAGGAGGGGCATGGCTACACCTTC. Its translation is CASSLDKEGHGYTF. This chain uses TRBV11-2 with TRBJ1-2, with a tentative D call TRBD1 (5 bases). V was pared by 0 bases and J by 6 bases, with 11 bases between. Germline CDR1 is SGHAT and CDR2 is FQNNGV. This CDR3 is built from 14 residues.

This clonotype was detected many times. The rearrangement joins TRBV6-5 to TRBJ2-7; no reliable D call. The CDR3 sequence is 11 residues long. Germline CDR1 MNHEY, CDR2 SVGAGI. V lost 6 bases and J lost 4, with 7 bases in between. CDR3 sequence (DNA): TGTGCCAGCAGATCACGATACGAGCAGTACGTC. Protein product: CASRSRYEQYV.

This clonotype was counted between two and nine times. The chain combines TRBV20-1 with TRBJ1-5; 10 bases align to TRBD1. V was pared by 0 bases and J by 5 bases, with 7 bases of the junction left unmatched. The germline V gene has CDR1 DFQATT and CDR2 SNEGSKA (reference sequence). This CDR3 comprises 16 residues. The CDR3 region has the DNA TGCAGTGCTAGAGACCGGGGGGGGACAGGGGATCAGCCCCAGCATTTT. This encodes CSARDRGGTGDQPQHF.

At least ten counts were recorded for this clonotype. The V gene is TRBV4-3, the J gene TRBJ1-5; D gene uncertain. There are 18 residues in the CDR3. CDR1 LGHNA and CDR2 YSLEER come from the germline V gene. V was clipped by 0 bases and J by 0 bases, with 15 bases between them. CDR3 residues: CASSQDPVWHYSNQPQHF. In DNA, the CDR3 is TGCGCCAGCAGCCAAGATCCGGTTTGGCATTATAGCAATCAGCCCCAGCATTTT.

This clonotype was seen at least ten times. The chain combines TRBV12-3 or TRBV12-4 with TRBJ2-3; TRBD2 matches 14 bases. After removal of 5 bases from V and 4 bases from J, the junction contained 5 bases not matched to a gene. CDR3 length equals 16 residues. CDR3 sequence reads: CASSIGTSGRADTQYF. CDR3 nucleotide sequence: TGTGCCAGCAGTATAGGGACTAGCGGGAGAGCAGATACGCAGTATTTT.

The chain employs TRBV24-1 and TRBJ1-2; TRBD1 is a possible D gene (5 bases). Germline V lookup: CDR1 KGHDR, CDR2 SFDVKD. The V end lost 2 bases, the J end lost 6 bases, and 12 bases lay between the germline ends. This CDR3 comprises 14 residues. CDR3 bases: TGTGCCACCAGTGATTACACAGGACTAAATGGCTACACCTTC. Its protein product is CATSDYTGLNGYTF.

The chain uses TRBV13 and TRBJ2-7, with a weak D call TRBD1 (5 bases). Looked up from germline, CDR1 is PRHDT and CDR2 is FYEKMQ (reference sequence). V lost 10 bases to trimming and J lost 0 bases, with 19 bases between them. This CDR3 spans 15 amino acids. In nucleotides, the CDR3 is TGTGCCACATCCTTAAAAGGGGCCAGCTCCTACGAGCAGTACTTC. Its protein product is CATSLKGASSYEQYF.

This clonotype was seen ten or more times. V and J are TRBV5-1 and TRBJ2-1; no reliable D call. Germline CDR1 reads SGHRS; CDR2 reads YFSETQ. The CDR3 is made up of 13 amino acids. V dropped 6 bases and J dropped 5 bases, with 12 bases sitting between them. Here the CDR3 DNA reads TGCGCCAGCAAAACGTCGGTAAACAATGAGCAGTTCTTC. Translating it yields CASKTSVNNEQFF. Combining the CDR3 with reference TRBV5-1 and TRBJ2-1 gives the whole variable domain KAGVTQTPRYLIKTRGQQVTLSCSPISGHRSVSWYQQTPGQGLQFLFEYFSETQRNKGNFPGRFSGRQFSNSRSEMNVSTLELGDSALYLCASKTSVNNEQFFGPGTRLTVL.

This clonotype was observed at least ten times. V usage is TRBV20-1 and J usage is TRBJ2-7; D perhaps matches TRBD1 (5 bases). Trimming left V 8 bases short and J 3 bases short, with 11 bases between. In germline, CDR1 is DFQATT, CDR2 SNEGSKA (reference sequence). The CDR3 is made up of 11 amino acids. CDR3 region: CSPKGDYEQYF. The CDR3 DNA follows: TGCAGTCCGAAAGGGGACTACGAGCAGTACTTC.

This clonotype was seen at least ten times. This sequence joins TRBV7-9 and TRBJ1-2; D ambiguous. CDR3 length: 12 amino acids. V was trimmed by 7 bases and J by 6 bases, leaving 12 bases between them. Per the germline V gene, CDR1 is SEHNR and CDR2 is FQNEAQ (reference sequence). In nucleotides, the CDR3 is TGTGCCAGCACCCAACCGTTGGATGGCTACACCTTC. This gives the protein CASTQPLDGYTF. Full variable domain (rest looked up from reference TRBV7-9 and TRBJ1-2): DTGVSQNPRHKITKRGQNVTFRCDPISEHNRLYWYRQTLGQGPEFLTYFQNEAQLEKSRLLSDRFSAERPKGSFSTLEIQRTEQGDSAMYLCASTQPLDGYTFGSGTRLTVV.